This T cell receptor (beta chain) stems from a study of shared clonotypes between healthy human individuals. V shed 3 bases and J 5 bases; nucleotides not matched to a gene: 16. The CDR3 length is 20 residues. Looked up from germline, CDR1 is SGHRS and CDR2 is YFSETQ. Sequenced by immunoSEQ multiplex PCR; TCRdb stores in-frame clones only, minus some. The sample records more than 1.2 million clones, 98% to 99% being singletons. Overall study findings and caveats: In having few donors, the study represented limited genetic and exposure-history diversity.

Details on this clone: The antigen is not known.

The sample consisted of naive CD4+ T cells sorted from blood. Subset meaning: CD45RA+ positively selected. The V call is TRBV5-1, the J call TRBJ2-2; 13 bases match TRBD2. The TCR originated in a man aged 30 to 45 in good health. Here the CDR3 reads CASSSMGLAGNPSWTGELFF. CDR3 nucleotides: TGCGCCAGCAGCTCTATGGGACTAGCGGGAAATCCTTCTTGGACCGGGGAGCTGTTTTTT.